This T cell receptor (beta chain) derives from a study of control samples from healthy donors and cancer patients. Data came from immunoSEQ multiplex PCR; TCRdb stores just in-frame clones and leaves some out. The table shows over 150,000 clones, with roughly 95% occurring only once. V lost 6 bases, J lost 6 bases, and 20 bases lay in between. The length of the CDR3 is 15 residues. Germline values: CDR1 PRHDT, CDR2 FYEKMQ (reference sequence). V gene TRBV13 combines with J gene TRBJ1-1; tentatively, D is TRBD1 (6 bases). The clonotype comes from a woman aged 30 to 39 in good health. The specimen was blood. This CDR3 is CASSYWADGGSEAFF. CDR3 bases: TGTGCCAGCAGTTATTGGGCGGATGGGGGCTCTGAAGCTTTCTTT.